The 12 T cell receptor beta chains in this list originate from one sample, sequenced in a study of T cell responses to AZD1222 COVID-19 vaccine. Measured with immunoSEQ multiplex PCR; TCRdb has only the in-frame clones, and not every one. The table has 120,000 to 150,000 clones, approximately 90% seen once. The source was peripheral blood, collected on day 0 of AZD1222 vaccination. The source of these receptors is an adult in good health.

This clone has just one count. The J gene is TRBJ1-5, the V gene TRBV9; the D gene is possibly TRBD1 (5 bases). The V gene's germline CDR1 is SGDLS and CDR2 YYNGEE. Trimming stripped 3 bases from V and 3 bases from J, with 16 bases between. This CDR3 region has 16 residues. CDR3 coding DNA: TGTGCCAGCAGCGCCGGAGGGGCCGCTACCAATCAGCCCCAGCATTTT. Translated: CASSAGGAATNQPQHF.

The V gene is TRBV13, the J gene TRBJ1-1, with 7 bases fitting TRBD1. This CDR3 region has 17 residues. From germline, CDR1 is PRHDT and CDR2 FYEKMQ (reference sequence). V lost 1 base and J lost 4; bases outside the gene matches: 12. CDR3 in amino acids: CASSLAGLARGGTEAFF. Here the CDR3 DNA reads TGTGCCAGCAGCTTAGCCGGCCTGGCCAGGGGGGGCACTGAAGCTTTCTTT. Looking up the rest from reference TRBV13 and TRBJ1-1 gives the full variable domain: AAGVIQSPRHLIKEKRETATLKCYPIPRHDTVYWYQQGPGQDPQFLISFYEKMQSDKGSIPDRFSAQQFSDYHSELNMSSLELGDSALYFCASSLAGLARGGTEAFFGQGTRLTVV.

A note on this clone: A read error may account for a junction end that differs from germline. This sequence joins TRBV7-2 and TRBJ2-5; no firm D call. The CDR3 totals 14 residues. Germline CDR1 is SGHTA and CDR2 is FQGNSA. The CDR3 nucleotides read TGTGCCAGCAGCCCCCGACCGGGCCAAGTGACCCAGTACTTC. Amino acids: CASSPRPGQVTQYF.

In nucleotides, the CDR3 is TGTGCCAGCAGTTTATGGGGCTCTGGGGCCAACGTCCTGACTTTC. It encodes CASSLWGSGANVLTF. This chain links TRBV27 with TRBJ2-6; D unresolved. The CDR3 has 15 amino acids. Trimming removed 1 base from V and 0 bases from J, with 4 bases in between. Germline CDR1 is MNHEY and CDR2 is SMNVEV (reference sequence).

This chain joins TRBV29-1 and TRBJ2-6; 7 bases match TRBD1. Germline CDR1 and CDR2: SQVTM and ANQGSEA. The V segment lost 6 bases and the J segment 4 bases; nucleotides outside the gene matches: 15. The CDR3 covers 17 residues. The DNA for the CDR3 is TGCAGCGTCGACCGGGACAGACCATACTCGGGGGCCAACGTCCTGACTTTC. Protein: CSVDRDRPYSGANVLTF. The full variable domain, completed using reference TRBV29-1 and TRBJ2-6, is SAVISQKPSRDICQRGTSLTIQCQVDSQVTMMFWYRQQPGQSLTLIATANQGSEATYESGFVIDKFPISRPNLTFSTLTVSNMSPEDSSIYLCSVDRDRPYSGANVLTFGAGSRLTVL.

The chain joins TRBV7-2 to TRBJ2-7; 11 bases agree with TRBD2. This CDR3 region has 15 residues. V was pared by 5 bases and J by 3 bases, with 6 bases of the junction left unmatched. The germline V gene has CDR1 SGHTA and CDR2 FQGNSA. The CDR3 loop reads CASSPRGTSGYEQYF. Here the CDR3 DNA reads TGTGCCAGCAGCCCTAGAGGGACTAGCGGCTACGAGCAGTACTTC.

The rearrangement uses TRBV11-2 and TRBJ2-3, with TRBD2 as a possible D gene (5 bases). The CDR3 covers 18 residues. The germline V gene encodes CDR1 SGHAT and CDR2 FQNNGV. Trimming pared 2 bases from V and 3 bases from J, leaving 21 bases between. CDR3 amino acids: CASSLSIGSSTKTDTQYF. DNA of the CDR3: TGTGCCAGCAGCTTAAGTATTGGGTCTAGCACAAAAACAGATACGCAGTATTTT.

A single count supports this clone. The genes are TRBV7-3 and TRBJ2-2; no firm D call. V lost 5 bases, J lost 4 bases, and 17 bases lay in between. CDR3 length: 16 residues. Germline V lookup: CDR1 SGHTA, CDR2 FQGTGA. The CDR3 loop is CASSQVTMGITGELFF. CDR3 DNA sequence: TGTGCCAGCAGCCAAGTAACTATGGGTATCACCGGGGAGCTGTTTTTT.

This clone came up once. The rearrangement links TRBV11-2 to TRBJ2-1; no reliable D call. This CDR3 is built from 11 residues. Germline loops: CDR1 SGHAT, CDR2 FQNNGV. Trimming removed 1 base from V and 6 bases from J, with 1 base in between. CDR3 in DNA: TGTGCCAGCAGCTTAGTCAATGAGCAGTTCTTC. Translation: CASSLVNEQFF.

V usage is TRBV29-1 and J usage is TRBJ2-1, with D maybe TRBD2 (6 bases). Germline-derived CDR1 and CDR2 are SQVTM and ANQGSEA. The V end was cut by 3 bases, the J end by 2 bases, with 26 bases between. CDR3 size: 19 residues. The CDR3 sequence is CSVEGLKRVRTATYNEQFF. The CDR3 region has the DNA TGCAGCGTTGAGGGACTCAAGCGGGTCAGGACGGCGACCTACAATGAGCAGTTCTTC.

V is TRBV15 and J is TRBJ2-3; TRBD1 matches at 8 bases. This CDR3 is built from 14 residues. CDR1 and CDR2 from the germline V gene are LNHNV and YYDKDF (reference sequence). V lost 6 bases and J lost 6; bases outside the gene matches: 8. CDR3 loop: CATRGQGRVDTQYF. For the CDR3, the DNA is TGTGCCACCAGAGGACAGGGTCGAGTGGATACGCAGTATTTT.

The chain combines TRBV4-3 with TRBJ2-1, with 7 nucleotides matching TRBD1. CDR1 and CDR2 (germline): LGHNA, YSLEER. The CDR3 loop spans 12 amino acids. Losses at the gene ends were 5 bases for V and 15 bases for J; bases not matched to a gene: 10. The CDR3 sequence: CASSSQTGPRFF. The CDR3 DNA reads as TGCGCCAGCAGCTCCCAGACAGGGCCAAGGTTCTTC.